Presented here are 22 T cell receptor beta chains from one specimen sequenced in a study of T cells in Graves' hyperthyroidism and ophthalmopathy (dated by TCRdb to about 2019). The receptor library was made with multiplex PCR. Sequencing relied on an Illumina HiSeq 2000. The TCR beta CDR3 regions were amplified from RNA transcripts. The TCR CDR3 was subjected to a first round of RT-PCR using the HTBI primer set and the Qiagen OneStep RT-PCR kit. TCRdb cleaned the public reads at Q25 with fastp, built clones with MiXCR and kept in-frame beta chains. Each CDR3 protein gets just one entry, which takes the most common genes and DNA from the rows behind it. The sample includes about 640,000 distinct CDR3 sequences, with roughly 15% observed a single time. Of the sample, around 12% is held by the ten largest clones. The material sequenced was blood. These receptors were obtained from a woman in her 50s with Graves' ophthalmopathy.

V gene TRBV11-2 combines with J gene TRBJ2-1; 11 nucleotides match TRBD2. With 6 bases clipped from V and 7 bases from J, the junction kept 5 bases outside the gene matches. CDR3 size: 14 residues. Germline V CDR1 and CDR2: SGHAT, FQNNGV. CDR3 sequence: CASRIAGGLNEQFF. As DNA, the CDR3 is TGTGCCAGCAGGATAGCGGGAGGGCTAAATGAGCAGTTCTTC.

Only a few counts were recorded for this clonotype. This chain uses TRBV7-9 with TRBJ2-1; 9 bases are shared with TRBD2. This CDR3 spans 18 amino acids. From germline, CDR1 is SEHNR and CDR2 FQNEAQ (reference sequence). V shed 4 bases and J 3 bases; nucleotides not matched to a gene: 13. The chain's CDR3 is CASSSPLPAGGNYNEQFF. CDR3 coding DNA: TGTGCCAGCAGCTCCCCCCTCCCAGCGGGAGGCAACTACAATGAGCAGTTCTTC.

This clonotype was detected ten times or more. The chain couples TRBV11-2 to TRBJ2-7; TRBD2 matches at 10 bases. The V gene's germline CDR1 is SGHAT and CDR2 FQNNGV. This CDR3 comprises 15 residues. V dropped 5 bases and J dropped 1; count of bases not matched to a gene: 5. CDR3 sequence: CASSPGTSVSYEQYF. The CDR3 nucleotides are TGTGCCAGCAGCCCGGGGACTAGCGTATCCTACGAGCAGTACTTC. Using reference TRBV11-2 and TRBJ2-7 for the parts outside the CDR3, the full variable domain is EAGVAQSPRYKIIEKRQSVAFWCNPISGHATLYWYQQILGQGPKLLIQFQNNGVVDDSQLPKDRFSAERLKGVDSTLKIQPAKLEDSAVYLCASSPGTSVSYEQYFGPGTRLTVT.

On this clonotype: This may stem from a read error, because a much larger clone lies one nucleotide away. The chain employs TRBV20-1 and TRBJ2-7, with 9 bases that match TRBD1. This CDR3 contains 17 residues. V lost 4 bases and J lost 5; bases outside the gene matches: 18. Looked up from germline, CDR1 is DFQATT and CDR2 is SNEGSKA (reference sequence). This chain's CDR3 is CSATQGGTGTISHEQYF. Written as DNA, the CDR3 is TGCAGTGCTACCCAGGGGGGGACAGGGACTATCTCTCACGAGCAGTACTTC.

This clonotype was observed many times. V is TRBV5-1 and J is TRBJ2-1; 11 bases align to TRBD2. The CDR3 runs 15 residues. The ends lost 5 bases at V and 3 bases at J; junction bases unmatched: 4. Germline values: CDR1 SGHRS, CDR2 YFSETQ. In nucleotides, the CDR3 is TGCGCCAGCAGACCGGGACTAGCGGTCTACAATGAGCAGTTCTTC. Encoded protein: CASRPGLAVYNEQFF.

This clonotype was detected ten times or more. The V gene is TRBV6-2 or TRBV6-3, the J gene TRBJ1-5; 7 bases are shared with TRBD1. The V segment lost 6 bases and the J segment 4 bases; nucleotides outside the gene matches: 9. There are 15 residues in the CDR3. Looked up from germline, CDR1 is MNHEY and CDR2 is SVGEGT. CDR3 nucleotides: TGTGCCAGCAGCGCGGGCGGGACAGTTAATCAGCCCCAGCATTTT. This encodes CASSAGGTVNQPQHF.

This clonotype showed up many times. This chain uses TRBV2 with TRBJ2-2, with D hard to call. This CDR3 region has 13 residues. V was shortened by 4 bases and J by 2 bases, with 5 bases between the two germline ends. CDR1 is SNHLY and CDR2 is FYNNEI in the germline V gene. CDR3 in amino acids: CASSADNTGELFF. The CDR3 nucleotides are TGTGCCAGCAGTGCCGATAACACCGGGGAGCTGTTTTTT.

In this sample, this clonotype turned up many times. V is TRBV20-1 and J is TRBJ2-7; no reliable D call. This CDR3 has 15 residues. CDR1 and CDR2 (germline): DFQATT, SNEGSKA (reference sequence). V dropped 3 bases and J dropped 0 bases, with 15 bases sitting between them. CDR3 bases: TGCAGTGCTAGGGACCGACTTACCGGCTCCTACGAGCAGTACTTC. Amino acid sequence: CSARDRLTGSYEQYF.

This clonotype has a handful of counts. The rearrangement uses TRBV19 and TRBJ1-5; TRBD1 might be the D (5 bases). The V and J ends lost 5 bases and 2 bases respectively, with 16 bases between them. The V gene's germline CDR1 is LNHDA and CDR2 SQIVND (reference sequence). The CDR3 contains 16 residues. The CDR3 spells CASSPWTPMGNQPQHF. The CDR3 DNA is TGTGCCAGTAGTCCCTGGACACCCATGGGCAATCAGCCCCAGCATTTT.

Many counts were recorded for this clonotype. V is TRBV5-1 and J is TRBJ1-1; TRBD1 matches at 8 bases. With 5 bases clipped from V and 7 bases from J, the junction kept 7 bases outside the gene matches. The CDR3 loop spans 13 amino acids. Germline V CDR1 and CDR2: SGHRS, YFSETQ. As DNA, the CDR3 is TGCGCCAGCAGTTGGACAGGGTGGAATGAAGCTTTCTTT. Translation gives CASSWTGWNEAFF.

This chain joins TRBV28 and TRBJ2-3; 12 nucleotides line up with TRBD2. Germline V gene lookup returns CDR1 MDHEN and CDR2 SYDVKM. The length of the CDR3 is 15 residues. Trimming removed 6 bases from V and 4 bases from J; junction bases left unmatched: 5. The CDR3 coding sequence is TGTGCCAGCAGAAACCTAGCGGGAGGGCCAGATACGCAGTATTTT. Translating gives CASRNLAGGPDTQYF. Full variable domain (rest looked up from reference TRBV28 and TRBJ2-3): DVKVTQSSRYLVKRTGEKVFLECVQDMDHENMFWYRQDPGLGLRLIYFSYDVKMKEKGDIPEGYSVSREKKERFSLILESASTNQTSMYLCASRNLAGGPDTQYFGPGTRLTVL.

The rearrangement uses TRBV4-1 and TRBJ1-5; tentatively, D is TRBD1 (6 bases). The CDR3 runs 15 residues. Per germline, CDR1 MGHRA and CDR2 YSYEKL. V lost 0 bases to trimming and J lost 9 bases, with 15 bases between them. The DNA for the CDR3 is TGCGCCAGCAGCCAAGAGGGGGCCATGGGCGCGCCCCAGCATTTT. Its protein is CASSQEGAMGAPQHF.

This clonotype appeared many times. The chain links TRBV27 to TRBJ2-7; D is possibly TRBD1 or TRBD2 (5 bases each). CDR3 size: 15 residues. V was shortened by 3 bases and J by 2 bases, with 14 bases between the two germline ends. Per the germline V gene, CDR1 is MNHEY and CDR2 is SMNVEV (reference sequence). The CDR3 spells CASSFGTTGTYEQYF. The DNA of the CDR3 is TGTGCCAGCAGTTTTGGGACGACCGGCACCTACGAGCAGTACTTC.

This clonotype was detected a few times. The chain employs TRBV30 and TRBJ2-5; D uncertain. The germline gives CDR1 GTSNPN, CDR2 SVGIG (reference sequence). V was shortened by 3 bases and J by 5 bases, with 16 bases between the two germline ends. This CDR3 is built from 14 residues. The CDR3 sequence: CAWRAHGPGETQYF. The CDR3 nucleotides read TGTGCCTGGAGGGCACATGGGCCCGGGGAGACCCAGTACTTC.

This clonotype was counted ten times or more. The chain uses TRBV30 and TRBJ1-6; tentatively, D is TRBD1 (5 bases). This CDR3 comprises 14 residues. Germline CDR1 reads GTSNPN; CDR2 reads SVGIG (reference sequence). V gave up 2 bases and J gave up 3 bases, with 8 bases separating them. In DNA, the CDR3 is TGTGCCTGGAGTTCCGACAGCTATAATTCACCCCTCCACTTT. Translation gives CAWSSDSYNSPLHF.

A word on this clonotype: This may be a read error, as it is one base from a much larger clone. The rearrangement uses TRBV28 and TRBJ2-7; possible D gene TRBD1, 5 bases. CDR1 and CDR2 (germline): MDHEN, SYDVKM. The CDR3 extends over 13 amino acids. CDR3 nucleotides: TGTGCCAGCACCCTAGGGGATCCCTACGAGCAGTGCTTC. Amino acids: CASTLGDPYEQCF.

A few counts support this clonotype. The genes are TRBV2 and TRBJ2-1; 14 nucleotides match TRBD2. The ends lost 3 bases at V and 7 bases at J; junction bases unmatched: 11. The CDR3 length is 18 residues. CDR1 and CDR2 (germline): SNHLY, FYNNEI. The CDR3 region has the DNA TGTGCCAGCAGTGAGGGACTAGCGGGAGTCAAATCGCGGAATGAGCAGTTCTTC. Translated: CASSEGLAGVKSRNEQFF.

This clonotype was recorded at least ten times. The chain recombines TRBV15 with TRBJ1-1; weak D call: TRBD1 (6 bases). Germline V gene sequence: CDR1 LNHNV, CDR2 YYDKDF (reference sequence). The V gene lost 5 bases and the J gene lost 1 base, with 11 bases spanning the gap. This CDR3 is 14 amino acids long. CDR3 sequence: CATSLRTANTEAFF. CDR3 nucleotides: TGTGCCACCAGCTTGCGGACAGCGAACACTGAAGCTTTCTTT.

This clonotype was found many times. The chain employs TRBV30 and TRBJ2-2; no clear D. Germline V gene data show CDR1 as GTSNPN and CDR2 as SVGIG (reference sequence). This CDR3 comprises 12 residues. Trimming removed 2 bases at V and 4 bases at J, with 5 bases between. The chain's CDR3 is CAWSWGTGELFF. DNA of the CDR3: TGTGCCTGGAGTTGGGGCACCGGGGAGCTGTTTTTT.

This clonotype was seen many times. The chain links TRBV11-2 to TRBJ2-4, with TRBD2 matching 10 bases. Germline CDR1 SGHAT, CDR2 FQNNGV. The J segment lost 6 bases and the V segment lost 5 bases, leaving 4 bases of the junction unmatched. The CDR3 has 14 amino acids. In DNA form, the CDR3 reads TGTGCCAGCAGCCCACGGACTAGCGGAAACATTCAGTACTTC. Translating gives CASSPRTSGNIQYF.

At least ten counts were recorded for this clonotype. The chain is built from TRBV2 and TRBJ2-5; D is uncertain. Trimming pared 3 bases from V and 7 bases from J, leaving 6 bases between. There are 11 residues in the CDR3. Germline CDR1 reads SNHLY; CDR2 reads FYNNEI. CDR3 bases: TGTGCCAGCAGTGACTACGGGACCCAGTACTTC. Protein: CASSDYGTQYF.

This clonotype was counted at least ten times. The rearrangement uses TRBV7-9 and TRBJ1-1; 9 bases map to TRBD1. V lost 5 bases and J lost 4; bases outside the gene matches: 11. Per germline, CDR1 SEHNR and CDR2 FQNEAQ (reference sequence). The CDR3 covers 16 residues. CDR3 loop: CASSRGTGWESTEAFF. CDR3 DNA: TGTGCCAGCAGCCGAGGGACAGGGTGGGAGAGCACTGAAGCTTTCTTT.